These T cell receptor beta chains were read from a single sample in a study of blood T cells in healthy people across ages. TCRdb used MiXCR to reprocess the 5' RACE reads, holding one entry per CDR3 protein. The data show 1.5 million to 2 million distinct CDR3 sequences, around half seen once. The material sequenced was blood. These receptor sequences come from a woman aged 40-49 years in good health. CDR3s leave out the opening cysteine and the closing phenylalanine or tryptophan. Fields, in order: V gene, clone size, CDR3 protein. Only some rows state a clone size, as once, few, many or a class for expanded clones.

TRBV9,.,ASSVGAPGQGYNEQF
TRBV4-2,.,ASSQDVGTGTDTQY
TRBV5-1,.,ASSLSGTVGNTIY
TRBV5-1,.,ASSLSHIGGGNEQF
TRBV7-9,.,ASSLIGASVSYEQY
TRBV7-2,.,ASSLGWNSGTLFTQY
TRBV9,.,ASSVGGTGSAFLSGANVLT
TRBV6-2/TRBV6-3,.,ASSYARDTQY
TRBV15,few,ATSRGGQINNEQF
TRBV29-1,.,SVSRTAYNEQY
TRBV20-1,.,SARLAGVDTQY
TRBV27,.,ASSLSIQGDQPQH
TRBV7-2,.,ASSLGVQRGDTQY
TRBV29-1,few,SATGGAETQY
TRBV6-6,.,ASSYSMGISYEQY
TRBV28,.,ASTYGGGTHEQY
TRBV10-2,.,ASRKPPGRSTDTQY
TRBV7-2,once,ASSSTGWSNEKLF
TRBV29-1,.,SVDDSEAF
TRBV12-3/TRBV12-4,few,ASGRGGLETQY
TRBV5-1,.,ASSPGTSEQEQY
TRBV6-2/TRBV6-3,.,ASNQATAGELF
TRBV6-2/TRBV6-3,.,ASTVTGNYGYT
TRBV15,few,ATSRGLRDTEAF
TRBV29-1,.,SVEDGGLGTDTQY
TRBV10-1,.,ACSASRVGKQF
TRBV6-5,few,ASRRRELDGYT
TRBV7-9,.,ASSFSPTGTDNGYT
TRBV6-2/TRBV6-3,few,ASSLSGKQETQY
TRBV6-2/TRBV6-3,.,ASSSIGGNEQY
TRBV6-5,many,ATLQGPHTDTQY
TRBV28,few,ASSKPMGGHYEQY
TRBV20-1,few,SARDQPSGGLQETQY
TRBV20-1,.,SASPGTGFSYEQY
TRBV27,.,ASSKNGQGRGYT
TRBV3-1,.,ASSQEPPAFGIETQY
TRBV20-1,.,SARGQGYNEQY
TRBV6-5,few,ASSYGSSGGEQY
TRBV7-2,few,ASSQLSRNGYT
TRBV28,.,ASTRGRDYGYT
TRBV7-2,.,ASSLGAGRYGYT
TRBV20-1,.,SAPEQYEQY
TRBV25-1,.,ASSEQGGKVNEQF
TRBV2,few,ASKPGTREKLF
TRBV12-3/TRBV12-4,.,ASRGTDYSPLH